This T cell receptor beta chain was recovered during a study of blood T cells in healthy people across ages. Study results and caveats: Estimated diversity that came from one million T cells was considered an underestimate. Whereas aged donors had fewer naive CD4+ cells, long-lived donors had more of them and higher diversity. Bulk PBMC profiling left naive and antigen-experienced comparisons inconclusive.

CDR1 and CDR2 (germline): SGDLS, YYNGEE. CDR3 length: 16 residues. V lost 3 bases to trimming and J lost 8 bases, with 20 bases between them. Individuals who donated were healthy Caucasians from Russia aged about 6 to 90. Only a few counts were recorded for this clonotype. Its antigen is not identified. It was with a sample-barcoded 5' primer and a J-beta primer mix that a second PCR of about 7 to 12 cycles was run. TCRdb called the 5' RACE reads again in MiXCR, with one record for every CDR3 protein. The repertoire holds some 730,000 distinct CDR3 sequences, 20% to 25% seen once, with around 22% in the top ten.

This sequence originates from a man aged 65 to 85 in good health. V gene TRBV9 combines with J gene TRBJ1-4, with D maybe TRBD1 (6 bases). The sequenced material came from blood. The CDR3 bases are TGTGCCAGCAGCGGGCCTCGAGCGGCCGGGACAGAAAAACTGTTTTTT. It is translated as CASSGPRAAGTEKLFF.